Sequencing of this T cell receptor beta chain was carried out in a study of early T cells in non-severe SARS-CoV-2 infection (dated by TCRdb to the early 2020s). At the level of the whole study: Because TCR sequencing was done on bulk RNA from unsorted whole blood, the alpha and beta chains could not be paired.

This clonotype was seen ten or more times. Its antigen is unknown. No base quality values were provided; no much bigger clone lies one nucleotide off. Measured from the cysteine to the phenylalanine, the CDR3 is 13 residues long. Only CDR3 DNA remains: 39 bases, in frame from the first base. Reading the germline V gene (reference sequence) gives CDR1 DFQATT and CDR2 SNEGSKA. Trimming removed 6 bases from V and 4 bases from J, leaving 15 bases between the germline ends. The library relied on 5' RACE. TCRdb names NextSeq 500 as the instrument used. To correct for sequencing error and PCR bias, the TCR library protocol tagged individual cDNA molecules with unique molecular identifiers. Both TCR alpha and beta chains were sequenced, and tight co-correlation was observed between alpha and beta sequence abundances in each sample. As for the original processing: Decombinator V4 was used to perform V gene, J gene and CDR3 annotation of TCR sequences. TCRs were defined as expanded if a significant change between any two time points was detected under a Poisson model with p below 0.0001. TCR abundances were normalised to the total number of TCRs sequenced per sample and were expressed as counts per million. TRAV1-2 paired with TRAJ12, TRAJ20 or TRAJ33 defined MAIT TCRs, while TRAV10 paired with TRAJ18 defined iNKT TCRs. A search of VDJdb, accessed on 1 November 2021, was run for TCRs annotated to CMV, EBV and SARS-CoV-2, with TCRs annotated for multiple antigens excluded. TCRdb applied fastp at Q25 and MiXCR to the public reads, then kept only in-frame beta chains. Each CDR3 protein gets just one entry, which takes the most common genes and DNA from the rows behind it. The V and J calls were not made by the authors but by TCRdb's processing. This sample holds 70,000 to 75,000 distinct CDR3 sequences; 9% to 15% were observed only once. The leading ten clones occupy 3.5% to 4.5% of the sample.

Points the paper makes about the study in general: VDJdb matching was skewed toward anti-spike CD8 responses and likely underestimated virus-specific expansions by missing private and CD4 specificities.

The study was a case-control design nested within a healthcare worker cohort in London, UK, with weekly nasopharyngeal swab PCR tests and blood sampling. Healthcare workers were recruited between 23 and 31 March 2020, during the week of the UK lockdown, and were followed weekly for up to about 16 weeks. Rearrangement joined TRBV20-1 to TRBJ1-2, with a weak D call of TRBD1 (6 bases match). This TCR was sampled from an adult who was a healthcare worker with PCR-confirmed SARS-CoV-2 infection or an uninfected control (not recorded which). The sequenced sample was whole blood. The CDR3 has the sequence CSAGGRGTYGYTF. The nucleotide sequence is TGCAGTGCCGGGGGCAGGGGCACCTATGGCTACACCTTC.